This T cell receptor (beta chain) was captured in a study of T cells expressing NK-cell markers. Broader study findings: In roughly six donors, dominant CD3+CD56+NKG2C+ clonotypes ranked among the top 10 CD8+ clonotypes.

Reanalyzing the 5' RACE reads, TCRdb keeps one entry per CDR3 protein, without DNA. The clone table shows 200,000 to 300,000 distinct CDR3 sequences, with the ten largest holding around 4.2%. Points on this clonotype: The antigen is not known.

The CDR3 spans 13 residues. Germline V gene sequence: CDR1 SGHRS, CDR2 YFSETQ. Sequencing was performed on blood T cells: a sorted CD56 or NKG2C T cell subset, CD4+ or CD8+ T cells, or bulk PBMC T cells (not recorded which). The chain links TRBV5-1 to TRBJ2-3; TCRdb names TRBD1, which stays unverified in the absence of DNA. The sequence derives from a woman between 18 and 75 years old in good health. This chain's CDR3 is CASSPGSSDTQYF.